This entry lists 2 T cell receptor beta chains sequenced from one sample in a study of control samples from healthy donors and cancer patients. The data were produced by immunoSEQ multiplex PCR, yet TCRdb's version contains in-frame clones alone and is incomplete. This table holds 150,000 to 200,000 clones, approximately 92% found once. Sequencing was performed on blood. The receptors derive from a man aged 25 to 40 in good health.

The CDR3 reads CASSPNGETQYF. DNA of the CDR3: TGTGCCAGCAGCCCGAACGGAGAGACCCAGTACTTC. The chain joins TRBV7-2 to TRBJ2-5; D is ambiguous. Trimming took off 5 bases at V and 4 bases at J, with 8 bases between the two ends. Germline CDR1 reads SGHTA; CDR2 reads FQGNSA. The CDR3 sequence is 12 residues long. Using reference TRBV7-2 and TRBJ2-5 for the parts outside the CDR3, the full variable domain is GAGVSQSPSNKVTEKGKDVELRCDPISGHTALYWYRQSLGQGLEFLIYFQGNSAPDKSGLPSDRFSAERTGGSVSTLTIQRTQQEDSAVYLCASSPNGETQYFGPGTRLLVL.

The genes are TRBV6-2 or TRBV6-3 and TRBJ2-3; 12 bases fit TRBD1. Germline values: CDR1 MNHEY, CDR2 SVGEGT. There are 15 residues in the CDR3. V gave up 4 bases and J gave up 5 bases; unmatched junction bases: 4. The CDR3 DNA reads TGTGCCAGCAGTTGGGACAGGGGGCGAGGAGATACGCAGTATTTT. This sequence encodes CASSWDRGRGDTQYF.